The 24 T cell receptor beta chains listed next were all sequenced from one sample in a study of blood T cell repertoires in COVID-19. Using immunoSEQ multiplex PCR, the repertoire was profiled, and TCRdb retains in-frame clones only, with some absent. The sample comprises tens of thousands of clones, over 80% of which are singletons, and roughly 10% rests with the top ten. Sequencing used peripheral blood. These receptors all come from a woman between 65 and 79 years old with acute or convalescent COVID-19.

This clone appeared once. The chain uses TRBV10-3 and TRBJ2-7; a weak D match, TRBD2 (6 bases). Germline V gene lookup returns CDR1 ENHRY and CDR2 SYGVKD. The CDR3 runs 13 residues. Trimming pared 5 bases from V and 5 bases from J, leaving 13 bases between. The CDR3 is CAISSGSHHEQYV. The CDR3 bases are TGTGCCATCAGTAGCGGGTCGCACCACGAGCAGTACGTC.

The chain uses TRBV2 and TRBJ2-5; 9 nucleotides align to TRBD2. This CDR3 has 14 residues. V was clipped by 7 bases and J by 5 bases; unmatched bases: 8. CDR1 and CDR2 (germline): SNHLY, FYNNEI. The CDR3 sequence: CASKAGGPGETQYF. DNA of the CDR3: TGTGCCAGCAAGGCGGGGGGGCCCGGCGAGACCCAGTACTTC.

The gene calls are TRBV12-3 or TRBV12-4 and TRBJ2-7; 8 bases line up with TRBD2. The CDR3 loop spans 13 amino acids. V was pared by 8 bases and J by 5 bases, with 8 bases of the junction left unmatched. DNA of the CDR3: TGTGCCAGCCCGGGAGGGGGGGTCAACGAGCAGTACGTC. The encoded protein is CASPGGGVNEQYV.

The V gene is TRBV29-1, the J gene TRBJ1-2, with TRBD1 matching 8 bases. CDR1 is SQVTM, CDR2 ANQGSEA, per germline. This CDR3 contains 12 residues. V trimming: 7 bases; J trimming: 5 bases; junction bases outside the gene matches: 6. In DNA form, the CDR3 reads TGCAGCGGGTCGGACAGGGATTATGGCTACACCTTC. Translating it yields CSGSDRDYGYTF.

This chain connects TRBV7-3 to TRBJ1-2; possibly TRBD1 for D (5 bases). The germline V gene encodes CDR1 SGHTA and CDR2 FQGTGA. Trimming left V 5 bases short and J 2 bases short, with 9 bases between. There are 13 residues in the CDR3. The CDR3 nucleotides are TGTGCCAGCAGCCTGCAGGGAAACTATGGCTACACCTTC. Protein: CASSLQGNYGYTF.

CDR3 sequence: CASSPRRYEQYV. For the CDR3, the DNA is TGTGCCAGCAGCCCAAGGAGGTACGAGCAGTACGTC. The J gene is TRBJ2-7, the V gene TRBV5-8, with a possible D match to TRBD2 (5 bases). The CDR3 has 12 amino acids. In germline, CDR1 is SGHTS, CDR2 YDEGEE. Trimming stripped 4 bases from V and 4 bases from J, with 9 bases between.

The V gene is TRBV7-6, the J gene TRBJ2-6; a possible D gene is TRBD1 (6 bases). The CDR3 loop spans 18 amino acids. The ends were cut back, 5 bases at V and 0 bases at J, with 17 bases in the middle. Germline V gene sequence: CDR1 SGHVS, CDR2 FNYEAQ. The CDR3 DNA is TGTGCCAGCAGCCTCAGGGGAGATGGACGCTCTGGGGCCAACGTCCTGACTTTC. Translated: CASSLRGDGRSGANVLTF.

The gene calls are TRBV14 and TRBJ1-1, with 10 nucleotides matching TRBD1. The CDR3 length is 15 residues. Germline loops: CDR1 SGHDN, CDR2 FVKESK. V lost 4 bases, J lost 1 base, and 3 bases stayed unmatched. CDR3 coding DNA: TGTGCCAGCAGCCCTCGGACAGGGGGGAACACTGAAGCTTTCTTT. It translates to CASSPRTGGNTEAFF.

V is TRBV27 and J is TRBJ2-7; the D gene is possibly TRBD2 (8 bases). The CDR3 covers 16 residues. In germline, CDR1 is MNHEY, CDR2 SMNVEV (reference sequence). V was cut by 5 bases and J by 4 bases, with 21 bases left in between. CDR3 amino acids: CASSGTSGGGQYEQYV. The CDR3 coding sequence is TGTGCCAGCAGTGGAACTTCGGGAGGGGGCCAATACGAGCAGTACGTC.

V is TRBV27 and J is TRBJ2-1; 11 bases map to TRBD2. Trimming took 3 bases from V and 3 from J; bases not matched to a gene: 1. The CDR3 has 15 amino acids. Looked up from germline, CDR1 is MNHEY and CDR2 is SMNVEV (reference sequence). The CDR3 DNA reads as TGTGCCAGCAGTTTTACTAGCGGGGGCTACAATGAGCAGTTCTTC. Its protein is CASSFTSGGYNEQFF.

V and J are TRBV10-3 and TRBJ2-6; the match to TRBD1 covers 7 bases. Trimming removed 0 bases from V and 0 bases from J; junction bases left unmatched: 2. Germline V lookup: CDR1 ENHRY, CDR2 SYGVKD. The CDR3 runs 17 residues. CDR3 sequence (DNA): TGTGCCATCAGTGAGTCTGGGACAGTCTCTGGGGCCAACGTCCTGACTTTC. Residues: CAISESGTVSGANVLTF.

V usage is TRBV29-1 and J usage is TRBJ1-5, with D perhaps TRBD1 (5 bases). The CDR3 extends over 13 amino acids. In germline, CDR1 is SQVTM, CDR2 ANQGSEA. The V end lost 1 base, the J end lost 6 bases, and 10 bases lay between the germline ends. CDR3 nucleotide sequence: TGCAGCGTTGAAGGGGGACTGGGTCAGCCCCAGCATTTT. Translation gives CSVEGGLGQPQHF.

The CDR3: CASSQQGNSPLHF. CDR3 bases: TGTGCCAGCAGTCAACAGGGGAATTCACCCCTCCACTTT. The chain combines TRBV2 with TRBJ1-6, with TRBD1 identical over 7 bases. Trimming at V came to 5 bases and at J to 7 bases, leaving 2 bases not matched to a gene. The germline V gene has CDR1 SNHLY and CDR2 FYNNEI. The CDR3 has 13 amino acids.

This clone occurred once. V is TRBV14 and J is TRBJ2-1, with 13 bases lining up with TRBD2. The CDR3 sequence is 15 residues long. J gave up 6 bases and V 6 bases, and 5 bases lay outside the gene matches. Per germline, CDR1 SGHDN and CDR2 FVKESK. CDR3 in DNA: TGTGCCAGCAGGCATACTAGCGGGGGGGTCAATGAGCAGTTCTTC. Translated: CASRHTSGGVNEQFF.

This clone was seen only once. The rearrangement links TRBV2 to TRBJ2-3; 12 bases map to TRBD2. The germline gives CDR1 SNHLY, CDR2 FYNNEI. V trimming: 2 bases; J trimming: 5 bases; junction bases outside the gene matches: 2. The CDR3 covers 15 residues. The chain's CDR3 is CASSETSGGLDTQYF. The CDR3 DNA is TGTGCCAGCAGTGAAACTAGCGGGGGGCTAGATACGCAGTATTTT. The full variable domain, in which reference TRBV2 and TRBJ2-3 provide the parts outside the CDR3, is EPEVTQTPSHQVTQMGQEVILRCVPISNHLYFYWYRQILGQKVEFLVSFYNNEISEKSEIFDDQFSVERPDGSNFTLKIRSTKLEDSAMYFCASSETSGGLDTQYFGPGTRLTVL.

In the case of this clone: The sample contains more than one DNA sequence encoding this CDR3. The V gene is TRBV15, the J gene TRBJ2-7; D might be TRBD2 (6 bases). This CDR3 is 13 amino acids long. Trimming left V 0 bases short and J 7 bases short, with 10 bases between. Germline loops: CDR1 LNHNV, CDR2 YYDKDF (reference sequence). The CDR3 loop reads CATSRDRGREQYV. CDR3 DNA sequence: TGTGCCACCAGCAGAGATCGGGGGAGGGAGCAGTACGTC.

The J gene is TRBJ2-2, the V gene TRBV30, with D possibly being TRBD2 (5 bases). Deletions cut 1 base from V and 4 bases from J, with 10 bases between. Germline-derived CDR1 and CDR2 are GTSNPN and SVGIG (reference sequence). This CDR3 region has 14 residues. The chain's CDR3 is CAWSELVITGELFF. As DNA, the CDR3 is TGTGCCTGGAGTGAACTAGTTATCACCGGGGAGCTGTTTTTT.

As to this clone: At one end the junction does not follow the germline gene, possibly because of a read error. The DNA for the CDR3 is TGTGCCAGCAGTTTAGAAGGCAGGGGGTCCGGCGGGGAGCTGTTTTTT. As protein: CASSLEGRGSGGELFF. The chain carries TRBV7-6 and TRBJ2-2, with 7 bases fitting TRBD1. The CDR3 has 16 residues. Germline V CDR1 and CDR2: SGHVS, FNYEAQ.

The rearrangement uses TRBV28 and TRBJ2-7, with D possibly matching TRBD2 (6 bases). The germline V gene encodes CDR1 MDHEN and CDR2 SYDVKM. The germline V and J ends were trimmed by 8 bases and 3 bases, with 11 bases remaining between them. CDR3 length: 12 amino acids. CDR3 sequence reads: CASGTGDYEQYV. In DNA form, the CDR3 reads TGTGCCAGCGGTACGGGAGACTACGAGCAGTACGTC.

The CDR3 reads CASSIESYYGYTF. CDR3 nucleotides: TGTGCCAGTAGTATTGAGTCTTACTATGGCTACACCTTC. This rearrangement joins TRBV19 to TRBJ1-2, with D unresolved. The CDR3 extends over 13 amino acids. Looked up from germline, CDR1 is LNHDA and CDR2 is SQIVND (reference sequence). V was trimmed by 3 bases and J by 3 bases, leaving 8 bases between them.

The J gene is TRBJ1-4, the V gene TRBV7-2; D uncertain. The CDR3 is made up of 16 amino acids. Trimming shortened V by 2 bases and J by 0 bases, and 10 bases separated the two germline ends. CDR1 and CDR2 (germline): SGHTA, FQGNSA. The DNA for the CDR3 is TGTGCCAGCAGCTTAAACAGCCAGTCAACTAATGAAAAACTGTTTTTT. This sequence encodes CASSLNSQSTNEKLFF.

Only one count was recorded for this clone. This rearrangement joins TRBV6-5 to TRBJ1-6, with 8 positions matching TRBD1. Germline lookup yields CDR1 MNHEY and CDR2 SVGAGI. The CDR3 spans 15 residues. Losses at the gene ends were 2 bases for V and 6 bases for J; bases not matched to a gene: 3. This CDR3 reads CASSYDGQGNSPLHF. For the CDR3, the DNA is TGTGCCAGCAGTTACGATGGACAGGGTAATTCACCCCTCCACTTT.

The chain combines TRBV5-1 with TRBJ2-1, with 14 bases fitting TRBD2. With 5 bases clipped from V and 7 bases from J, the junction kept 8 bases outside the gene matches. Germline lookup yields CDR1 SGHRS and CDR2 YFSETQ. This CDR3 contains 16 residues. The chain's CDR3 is CASRVSGLAGVNEQFF. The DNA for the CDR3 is TGCGCCAGCAGGGTGTCGGGACTAGCGGGAGTGAATGAGCAGTTCTTC.

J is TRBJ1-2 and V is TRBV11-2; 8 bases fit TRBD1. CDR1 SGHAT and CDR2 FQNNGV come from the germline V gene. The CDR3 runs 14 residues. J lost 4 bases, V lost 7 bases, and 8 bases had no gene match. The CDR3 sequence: CASTSQGGGYGYTF. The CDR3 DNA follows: TGTGCCAGCACTTCACAGGGGGGCGGCTATGGCTACACCTTC.